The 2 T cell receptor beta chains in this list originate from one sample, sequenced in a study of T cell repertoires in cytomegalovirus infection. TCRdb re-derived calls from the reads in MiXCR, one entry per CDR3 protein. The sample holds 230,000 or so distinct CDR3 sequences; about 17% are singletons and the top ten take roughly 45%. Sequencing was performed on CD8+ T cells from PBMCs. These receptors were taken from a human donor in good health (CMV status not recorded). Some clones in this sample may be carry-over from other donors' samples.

In DNA, the CDR3 is TGCAGCGTTGAATTCTATACGGGCTACACCTTC. It yields the protein CSVEFYTGYTF. The chain uses TRBV29-1 and TRBJ1-2; no clear D. CDR3 size: 11 residues. V lost 2 bases and J 8 bases, leaving 9 bases between the germline ends. Germline-derived CDR1 and CDR2 are SQVTM and ANQGSEA.

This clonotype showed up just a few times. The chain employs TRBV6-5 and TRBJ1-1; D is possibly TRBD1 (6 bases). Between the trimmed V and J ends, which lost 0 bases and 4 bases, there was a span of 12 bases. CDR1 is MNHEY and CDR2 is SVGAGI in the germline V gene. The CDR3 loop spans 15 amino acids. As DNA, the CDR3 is TGTGCCAGCAGTTACTCAGGGGGGGGGCTCACTGAAGCTTTCTTT. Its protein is CASSYSGGGLTEAFF.